A selection of T cell receptor beta chains follows, all from one sample in a study of vaccination and CD4 T cells after COVID-19. TCRdb reprocessed the PCR reads via MiXCR and lists one record per CDR3 protein. Here the sample spans more than 12,000 distinct CDR3 sequences, about four fifths being singletons. Antigens of these TCRs are unknown. Specimen: CD4+ T cells from blood, cultured in vitro. These receptors all come from a human donor who had recovered from COVID-19. Each CDR3 is given with its conserved first and last residue. The D gene is left open where the match is weak. Clone size is given for some rows only: seen once, a few or many times, or a class if the clone is expanded.

d_call: -
v_call: TRBV20-1
j_call: TRBJ1-2
clone_size: -
cdr3_nt: TGCAGTGCCGGCAGGGACTATGGCTACACCTTC
cdr3_aa: CSAGRDYGYTF

d_call: -
v_call: TRBV20-1
j_call: TRBJ2-3
clone_size: -
cdr3_nt: TGCAGTGCTAGAGATCGTGTTAGCGGACGCACAGATACGCAGTATTTT
cdr3_aa: CSARDRVSGRTDTQYF

d_call: TRBD2
v_call: TRBV6-2/TRBV6-3
j_call: TRBJ2-7
clone_size: once
cdr3_nt: TGTGCCAGCAGAACTAGCGGGAGCCACGAGCAGTACTTC
cdr3_aa: CASRTSGSHEQYF

d_call: -
v_call: TRBV7-2
j_call: TRBJ2-1
clone_size: once
cdr3_nt: TGTGCCAGCAGCCCAAGCGCGGAGCCTTACAATGAGCAGTTCTTC
cdr3_aa: CASSPSAEPYNEQFF

d_call: TRBD1
v_call: TRBV10-3
j_call: TRBJ1-1
clone_size: -
cdr3_nt: TGTGCCATCCGCGGACAGGGGGCGAATGCTTTCTTT
cdr3_aa: CAIRGQGANAFF

d_call: -
v_call: TRBV20-1
j_call: TRBJ1-1
clone_size: -
cdr3_nt: TGCAGTGCTATAATCTCGAACACTGAAGCTTTCTTT
cdr3_aa: CSAIISNTEAFF

d_call: -
v_call: TRBV11-2
j_call: TRBJ1-2
clone_size: once
cdr3_nt: TGTGCCAGCAGCTTAGCTCCTAACTATGGTGGCTACACCTTC
cdr3_aa: CASSLAPNYGGYTF

d_call: TRBD2
v_call: TRBV12-3/TRBV12-4
j_call: TRBJ2-5
clone_size: once
cdr3_nt: TGTGCCAGCAGGACGGGCCAAAGCGGGACGGAGACCCAGTACTTC
cdr3_aa: CASRTGQSGTETQYF

d_call: TRBD1
v_call: TRBV7-9
j_call: TRBJ2-7
clone_size: few
cdr3_nt: TGTGCCAGCAGCACCGGACAGGGCTCCTACGAGCAGTACTTC
cdr3_aa: CASSTGQGSYEQYF

d_call: -
v_call: TRBV7-9
j_call: TRBJ1-2
clone_size: -
cdr3_nt: TGTGCCAGCAGCAACAATCCACAGCACCGGGGCGGCTACACCTTC
cdr3_aa: CASSNNPQHRGGYTF

d_call: -
v_call: TRBV7-2
j_call: TRBJ1-1
clone_size: -
cdr3_nt: TGTGCCAGCAGCTTATATCATCAGAACACTGAAGCTTTCTTT
cdr3_aa: CASSLYHQNTEAFF

d_call: -
v_call: TRBV6-1
j_call: TRBJ1-2
clone_size: once
cdr3_nt: TGTGCCAGCCTACCCACGACGACGAAGGGAGGCTACACCTTC
cdr3_aa: CASLPTTTKGGYTF

d_call: TRBD1
v_call: TRBV20-1
j_call: TRBJ1-5
clone_size: -
cdr3_nt: TGCAGTGCGACCAGGGGGGGATATAGCAATCAGCCCCAGCATTTT
cdr3_aa: CSATRGGYSNQPQHF

d_call: -
v_call: TRBV2
j_call: TRBJ2-7
clone_size: few
cdr3_nt: TGTGCCAGCATCATCGGTGGCGGAGTTTGGGACTCAACAGGGGAGGTTGACGAGCAGTACTTC
cdr3_aa: CASIIGGGVWDSTGEVDEQYF

d_call: TRBD1
v_call: TRBV19
j_call: TRBJ2-5
clone_size: -
cdr3_nt: TGTGCCAGTAGTAGAAATGGCAGGGGGCGCAGAGAGACCCAGTACTTC
cdr3_aa: CASSRNGRGRRETQYF

d_call: -
v_call: TRBV24-1
j_call: TRBJ2-1
clone_size: once
cdr3_nt: TGTGCCACCAGTGCTCGAGTTCTGGGGAGTAAGGGAGAAAATGAGCAGTTCTTC
cdr3_aa: CATSARVLGSKGENEQFF

d_call: -
v_call: TRBV28
j_call: TRBJ2-7
clone_size: -
cdr3_nt: TGTGCCAGCACTCTGGACGGAGACTACGAGCAGTACTTC
cdr3_aa: CASTLDGDYEQYF

d_call: -
v_call: TRBV19
j_call: TRBJ2-7
clone_size: -
cdr3_nt: TGTGCCAGTAGTATCAGGCAGGCCCTTATCGGGGAGCAGTACTTC
cdr3_aa: CASSIRQALIGEQYF

d_call: -
v_call: TRBV24-1
j_call: TRBJ1-2
clone_size: once
cdr3_nt: TGTGCCACCAGTGTGGGGAACGGTGGCTACACCTTC
cdr3_aa: CATSVGNGGYTF

d_call: -
v_call: TRBV20-1
j_call: TRBJ2-3
clone_size: -
cdr3_nt: TGCAGTGCTAGAGTGCCCACCGGGACCACATTTAGCACAGATACGCAGTATTTT
cdr3_aa: CSARVPTGTTFSTDTQYF

d_call: -
v_call: TRBV28
j_call: TRBJ1-5
clone_size: once
cdr3_nt: TGTGCCAGCAGTTTAGGTTGGCAGCCCCAGCATTTT
cdr3_aa: CASSLGWQPQHF

d_call: -
v_call: TRBV20-1
j_call: TRBJ1-5
clone_size: few
cdr3_nt: TGCAGTGCTAGAGGGCGACAGGACCAGCCCCAGCATTTT
cdr3_aa: CSARGRQDQPQHF

d_call: TRBD1
v_call: TRBV5-4
j_call: TRBJ1-2
clone_size: -
cdr3_nt: TGTGCCAGCACCCTGACAGGGCAAATCCGAGGCTACACCTTC
cdr3_aa: CASTLTGQIRGYTF

d_call: -
v_call: TRBV18
j_call: TRBJ2-5
clone_size: once
cdr3_nt: TGTGCCAGCTCACCCGGGGTTGACGAGACCCAGTACTTC
cdr3_aa: CASSPGVDETQYF

d_call: TRBD2
v_call: TRBV20-1
j_call: TRBJ2-1
clone_size: -
cdr3_nt: TGCAGTGCCAGGGAGGGCCATGATGAGCAGTTCTTC
cdr3_aa: CSAREGHDEQFF

d_call: -
v_call: TRBV11-2
j_call: TRBJ1-1
clone_size: -
cdr3_nt: TGTGCCAGCAGCTTAGTAGGGGAATGGAAGGCTTTCTTT
cdr3_aa: CASSLVGEWKAFF

d_call: -
v_call: TRBV6-1
j_call: TRBJ2-3
clone_size: -
cdr3_nt: TGTGCCAGCAGGCGGGACCTCACAGATACGCAGTATTTT
cdr3_aa: CASRRDLTDTQYF